Below are 16 T cell receptor beta chains sequenced from a single sample in a study of blood T cell repertoires in COVID-19. Generated by immunoSEQ multiplex PCR, the TCRdb table keeps only in-frame clones and is missing some. This sample has about 200,000 clones, with 75% to 85% found just once. The material sequenced was PBMCs or T cells enriched from blood (not recorded which). All receptors derive from a woman in her thirties or forties with acute COVID-19.

The rearrangement joins TRBV24-1 to TRBJ2-3, with 9 positions matching TRBD2. J lost 6 bases, V lost 0 bases, and 6 bases had no gene match. Germline V gene sequence: CDR1 KGHDR, CDR2 SFDVKD. This CDR3 has 16 amino acids. The CDR3 DNA is TGTGCCACCAGTGATTTGGGGCGGGGGGGCCCCGATACGCAGTATTTT. Translation: CATSDLGRGGPDTQYF.

The rearrangement joins TRBV10-3 to TRBJ1-2; possible D gene TRBD1, 5 bases. V gave up 6 bases and J gave up 6 bases, with 14 bases separating them. This CDR3 is built from 13 residues. Germline V lookup: CDR1 ENHRY, CDR2 SYGVKD. For the CDR3, the DNA is TGTGCCATCAGCCGACTGACAGAGGATGGCTACACCTTC. Translated, it gives CAISRLTEDGYTF.

The chain recombines TRBV24-1 with TRBJ2-1, with TRBD2 matching over 10 bases. The CDR3 consists of 17 residues. Per the germline V gene, CDR1 is KGHDR and CDR2 is SFDVKD. V lost 1 base to trimming and J lost 8 bases; unmatched junction nucleotides: 10. This chain's CDR3 is CATSDFRSSGRGDEQFF. The CDR3 DNA reads as TGTGCCACCAGTGATTTTCGGTCTAGCGGGAGAGGCGATGAGCAGTTCTTC.

The J gene is TRBJ2-3, the V gene TRBV7-9; the match to TRBD1 covers 9 bases. Germline V gene data show CDR1 as SEHNR and CDR2 as FQNEAQ (reference sequence). The CDR3 runs to 16 residues. V shed 2 bases and J 2 bases; nucleotides not matched to a gene: 5. CDR3 in amino acids: CASSLRTGEVTDTQYF. CDR3 DNA: TGTGCCAGCAGCTTACGGACAGGGGAGGTCACAGATACGCAGTATTTT.

The chain recombines TRBV20-1 with TRBJ1-5; the D gene is possibly TRBD1 (5 bases). Germline values: CDR1 DFQATT, CDR2 SNEGSKA (reference sequence). With 3 bases removed from V and 6 bases from J, the gap between germline ends came to 15 bases. This CDR3 region has 14 residues. The CDR3 region has the DNA TGCAGTGCTAGTAACTTTAGGGGCACTCAGCCCCAGCATTTT. Its translation: CSASNFRGTQPQHF.

V gene TRBV28 combines with J gene TRBJ1-3; TRBD1 might be the D (5 bases). CDR3 length: 16 residues. Deletions cut 5 bases from V and 4 bases from J, with 18 bases between. The germline V gene encodes CDR1 MDHEN and CDR2 SYDVKM. This CDR3 reads CASSPAGVGNGNTIYF. Here the CDR3 DNA reads TGTGCCAGCAGTCCCGCGGGGGTGGGGAACGGAAACACCATATATTTT.

The chain couples TRBV5-1 to TRBJ2-3; tentatively, D is TRBD2 (6 bases). The germline V gene encodes CDR1 SGHRS and CDR2 YFSETQ. The length of the CDR3 is 15 residues. Trimming took 0 bases from V and 2 from J, leaving 10 bases between them. CDR3 nucleotides: TGCGCCAGCAGCTTGGCGGGGGACGTCACAGATACGCAGTATTTT. This translates into CASSLAGDVTDTQYF.

The rearrangement joins TRBV10-3 to TRBJ2-7; 11 bases line up with TRBD1. V lost 7 bases and J lost 0; bases outside the gene matches: 8. Per germline, CDR1 ENHRY and CDR2 SYGVKD. The CDR3 runs to 16 residues. CDR3 coding DNA: TGTGCCATCACTGATCCGGGACAGGGGGTCTCCTACGAGCAGTACTTC. The encoded protein is CAITDPGQGVSYEQYF.

This sequence joins TRBV15 and TRBJ2-4; D is perhaps TRBD1 (5 bases). This CDR3 region has 16 residues. Trimming cost V 0 bases and J 2 bases, with 11 bases left between them. CDR1 is LNHNV, CDR2 YYDKDF, per germline (reference sequence). CDR3 DNA sequence: TGTGCCACCAGCAGAGATTCATCAGGGTCCAAAAACATTCAGTACTTC. This encodes CATSRDSSGSKNIQYF.

The chain is built from TRBV28 and TRBJ2-5, with TRBD1 matching over 10 bases. The length of the CDR3 is 17 residues. CDR1 and CDR2 from the germline V gene are MDHEN and SYDVKM. Losses at the gene ends were 5 bases for V and 4 bases for J; bases not matched to a gene: 13. The CDR3 region has the DNA TGTGCCAGCAGTCTACAACTCCGACAGGGGGCTACAGAGACCCAGTACTTC. Residues: CASSLQLRQGATETQYF. The variable domain in full, completed from reference TRBV28 and TRBJ2-5, reads DVKVTQSSRYLVKRTGEKVFLECVQDMDHENMFWYRQDPGLGLRLIYFSYDVKMKEKGDIPEGYSVSREKKERFSLILESASTNQTSMYLCASSLQLRQGATETQYFGPGTRLLVL.

The chain couples TRBV14 to TRBJ2-3, with D possibly TRBD1 on 7 matching bases. V shed 4 bases and J shed 6 bases, with 14 bases lying between them. CDR1 SGHDN and CDR2 FVKESK come from the germline V gene. The CDR3 is 14 amino acids. The CDR3: CASSRRGGGDTQYF. CDR3 coding DNA: TGTGCCAGCAGCCGCAGAGGAGGGGGCGATACGCAGTATTTT.

The chain joins TRBV7-2 to TRBJ1-4, with 10 bases aligning to TRBD1. The germline gives CDR1 SGHTA, CDR2 FQGNSA. The J segment lost 4 bases and the V segment lost 5 bases, leaving 7 bases of the junction unmatched. The CDR3 has 16 amino acids. In DNA, the CDR3 is TGTGCCAGCAGCCCAGACAGGGGGCGCGTTAATGAAAAACTGTTTTTT. Its protein product is CASSPDRGRVNEKLFF.

The V gene is TRBV18, the J gene TRBJ1-3; possibly TRBD1 for D (5 bases). CDR1 is KGHSH, CDR2 LQKENI, per germline. Between the trimmed V and J ends, which lost 3 bases and 0 bases, there was a span of 12 bases. The length of the CDR3 is 16 residues. CDR3 bases: TGTGCCAGCTCACCCGACAGCCCAAGCTCTGGAAACACCATATATTTT. Translating it yields CASSPDSPSSGNTIYF. Filled out from reference TRBV18 and TRBJ1-3, the complete variable domain reads NAGVMQNPRHLVRRRGQEARLRCSPMKGHSHVYWYRQLPEEGLKFMVYLQKENIIDESGMPKERFSAEFPKEGPSILRIQQVVRGDSAAYFCASSPDSPSSGNTIYFGEGSWLTVV.

The chain uses TRBV9 and TRBJ2-1, with 7 bases identical to TRBD2. The CDR3 loop spans 14 amino acids. V was clipped by 2 bases and J by 3 bases; unmatched bases: 2. Germline CDR1 is SGDLS and CDR2 is YYNGEE. The CDR3 is CASSVAGVYNEQFF. As DNA, the CDR3 is TGTGCCAGCAGCGTCGCGGGAGTCTACAATGAGCAGTTCTTC.

The chain has TRBV20-1 and TRBJ2-1; 8 nucleotides agree with TRBD2. Losses at the gene ends were 0 bases for V and 15 bases for J; bases not matched to a gene: 4. CDR3 length: 11 residues. Germline CDR1 is DFQATT and CDR2 is SNEGSKA (reference sequence). In DNA, the CDR3 is TGCAGTGCTAGAGATCCCGGGAGGGGGTTCTTC. It specifies CSARDPGRGFF.

This chain links TRBV7-9 with TRBJ2-1, with 11 bases identical to TRBD2. V was pared by 2 bases and J by 0 bases, with 3 bases of the junction left unmatched. Germline V gene lookup returns CDR1 SEHNR and CDR2 FQNEAQ (reference sequence). The CDR3 extends over 17 amino acids. In DNA, the CDR3 is TGTGCCAGCAGCTTAACCACTAGCGGGAGCTCCTACAATGAGCAGTTCTTC. Translated: CASSLTTSGSSYNEQFF.